This entry lists 27 T cell receptor beta chains sequenced from one sample in a study of blood T cell repertoires in COVID-19. Here immunoSEQ multiplex PCR was the method, and the copy in TCRdb shows in-frame clones only, minus some. The table shows about 200,000 clones, with roughly 84% occurring only once. The sequencing sample was made of peripheral blood. These receptors were taken from a man in his forties or fifties with COVID-19, enrolled during active disease.

The chain recombines TRBV18 with TRBJ2-7; 9 bases are shared with TRBD2. Germline CDR1 KGHSH, CDR2 LQKENI. The V and J ends lost 6 bases and 6 bases, in that order; junction bases with no gene match: 6. The CDR3 length is 13 residues. The CDR3 DNA is TGTGCCAGCTCGCGGGGGGGCCTCTTCGAGCAGTACTTC. This encodes CASSRGGLFEQYF.

CDR3 coding DNA: TGTGCCAGCAGTCAGGGCGTCGCTGGCTACACCTTC. Its protein is CASSQGVAGYTF. This chain uses TRBV3-1 (or the pseudogene TRBV3-2) with TRBJ1-2; a weak D match, TRBD1 (5 bases). Germline V CDR1 and CDR2: LGHDT, YNNKEL (reference sequence). This CDR3 is 12 amino acids long. V was clipped by 6 bases and J by 7 bases, with 12 bases between them.

This clone occurred a few times. The rearrangement joins TRBV10-3 to TRBJ1-3; 9 nucleotides agree with TRBD1. CDR1 and CDR2 (germline): ENHRY, SYGVKD. Unmatched junction bases numbered 9, after V lost 6 bases and J lost 6 bases. This CDR3 is built from 15 residues. The CDR3 region is CAIRGGTGFANTIYF. The DNA for the CDR3 is TGTGCCATCAGGGGAGGGACAGGGTTTGCAAACACCATATATTTT.

The chain employs TRBV7-6 and TRBJ2-7; TRBD1 aligns across 8 bases. This CDR3 has 12 residues. V shed 5 bases, J shed 8 bases, and the junction held 5 bases outside the gene matches. CDR1 SGHVS and CDR2 FNYEAQ come from the germline V gene. The DNA for the CDR3 is TGTGCCAGCAGCATGCAGGGGGCCCAGCAGTACTTC. Protein product: CASSMQGAQQYF.

The rearrangement uses TRBV5-1 and TRBJ2-3; 8 bases fit TRBD1. CDR3 length: 18 amino acids. With 2 bases clipped from V and 2 bases from J, the junction kept 13 bases outside the gene matches. The germline CDR1 and CDR2 sequences are SGHRS and YFSETQ. CDR3 loop: CASSFAPSGQGATDTQYF. CDR3 DNA sequence: TGCGCCAGCAGCTTTGCACCCTCTGGGCAGGGGGCCACAGATACGCAGTATTTT.

The chain couples TRBV6-2 or TRBV6-3 to TRBJ1-3; D not resolved. V dropped 2 bases and J dropped 9 bases, with 14 bases sitting between them. This CDR3 is 14 amino acids long. Germline V gene data show CDR1 as MNHEY and CDR2 as SVGEGT. The CDR3 reads CASSYVATLGTIYF. The DNA for the CDR3 is TGTGCCAGCAGTTACGTTGCGACTCTTGGCACCATATATTTT.

The rearrangement links TRBV30 to TRBJ1-1; tentatively, D is TRBD1 (6 bases). Germline V gene sequence: CDR1 GTSNPN, CDR2 SVGIG (reference sequence). Between the trimmed V and J ends, which lost 2 bases and 4 bases, there was a span of 8 bases. There are 12 residues in the CDR3. Here the CDR3 reads CAWSLGGTEAFF. The CDR3 DNA follows: TGTGCCTGGAGTTTAGGGGGCACTGAAGCTTTCTTT.

The V gene is TRBV3-1 (or the pseudogene TRBV3-2), the J gene TRBJ2-1; TRBD2 agrees at 7 bases. The CDR3 covers 13 residues. Per germline, CDR1 LGHDT and CDR2 YNNKEL (reference sequence). V was clipped by 4 bases and J by 7 bases; unmatched bases: 4. This CDR3 is CASSRSSGNEQFF. In DNA, the CDR3 is TGTGCCAGCAGCCGATCTAGCGGAAATGAGCAGTTCTTC.

The gene calls are TRBV6-1 and TRBJ2-7; 8 bases map to TRBD1. CDR3 length: 14 residues. V was clipped by 3 bases and J by 3 bases; unmatched bases: 4. Germline V gene lookup returns CDR1 MNHNS and CDR2 SASEGT. The CDR3 DNA is TGTGCCAGCAGTGAGGGACAGGTGAACTACGAGCAGTACTTC. This encodes CASSEGQVNYEQYF.

The chain carries TRBV10-3 and TRBJ2-7, with 7 bases fitting TRBD2. Germline V gene sequence: CDR1 ENHRY, CDR2 SYGVKD. Trimming took 8 bases from V and 3 from J; bases not matched to a gene: 1. This CDR3 comprises 11 residues. CDR3 region: CAIGGGYEQYF. In nucleotides, the CDR3 is TGTGCCATCGGCGGGGGCTACGAGCAGTACTTC.

This clone was counted a few times. The V and J genes are TRBV7-2 and TRBJ2-7; 9 nucleotides agree with TRBD2. V gave up 1 base and J gave up 3 bases; unmatched junction bases: 4. The length of the CDR3 is 15 residues. The germline V gene encodes CDR1 SGHTA and CDR2 FQGNSA. CDR3 in DNA: TGTGCCAGCAGCTTAGAAGCGGGGGGAAACTACGAGCAGTACTTC. Translating it yields CASSLEAGGNYEQYF.

This chain joins TRBV6-6 and TRBJ2-3, with D possibly matching TRBD1 (6 bases). V was cut by 9 bases and J by 3 bases, with 22 bases left in between. Germline CDR1 reads MNHNY; CDR2 reads SVGAGI (reference sequence). The CDR3 runs to 16 residues. CDR3 bases: TGTGCCAGTAATCGCACAGGGTTCTCCCGGACAGATACGCAGTATTTT. Protein sequence: CASNRTGFSRTDTQYF.

The chain uses TRBV7-2 and TRBJ1-4, with D maybe TRBD1 (5 bases). Germline V gives CDR1 SGHTA, CDR2 FQGNSA. Trimming cost V 1 base and J 10 bases, with 13 bases left between them. The CDR3 contains 14 residues. This CDR3 is CASSLVGPRGKLFF. CDR3 sequence (DNA): TGTGCCAGCAGCTTAGTCGGCCCAAGGGGAAAACTGTTTTTT.

A few counts support this clone. The V gene is TRBV19, the J gene TRBJ2-7; 10 nucleotides align to TRBD1. Germline V gene lookup returns CDR1 LNHDA and CDR2 SQIVND (reference sequence). The CDR3 runs 14 residues. The V gene end was trimmed by 4 bases and the J gene end by 5 bases; junction bases not matched to a gene: 5. CDR3 region: CASSTRQGANEQYF. DNA of the CDR3: TGTGCCAGTAGTACAAGACAGGGGGCGAACGAGCAGTACTTC. The full variable domain, with the rest looked up from reference TRBV19 and TRBJ2-7, is DGGITQSPKYLFRKEGQNVTLSCEQNLNHDAMYWYRQDPGQGLRLIYYSQIVNDFQKGDIAEGYSVSREKKESFPLTVTSAQKNPTAFYLCASSTRQGANEQYFGPGTRLTVT.

V is TRBV5-4 and J is TRBJ2-1; D unresolved. The germline CDR1 and CDR2 sequences are SGHNT and YYREEE (reference sequence). This CDR3 has 12 amino acids. The V end lost 6 bases, the J end lost 7 bases, and 11 bases lay between the germline ends. In DNA form, the CDR3 reads TGTGCCAGCATTTCCTCGGTAAATGAGCAGTTCTTC. The encoded protein is CASISSVNEQFF. Variable domain in full (rest from reference TRBV5-4 and TRBJ2-1): ETGVTQSPTHLIKTRGQQVTLRCSSQSGHNTVSWYQQALGQGPQFIFQYYREEENGRGNFPPRFSGLQFPNYSSELNVNALELDDSALYLCASISSVNEQFFGPGTRLTVL.

The CDR3 loop reads CASTPKASGMTGELFF. CDR3 nucleotide sequence: TGTGCCAGCACCCCCAAGGCTAGCGGGATGACCGGGGAGCTGTTTTTT. This chain uses TRBV7-2 with TRBJ2-2; 9 nucleotides align to TRBD2. The trim removed 7 bases at V and 5 bases at J, leaving 11 bases unmatched. CDR1 is SGHTA and CDR2 is FQGNSA in the germline V gene. The CDR3 has 16 residues. The full variable domain, completed using reference TRBV7-2 and TRBJ2-2, is GAGVSQSPSNKVTEKGKDVELRCDPISGHTALYWYRQSLGQGLEFLIYFQGNSAPDKSGLPSDRFSAERTGGSVSTLTIQRTQQEDSAVYLCASTPKASGMTGELFFGEGSRLTVL.

V is TRBV11-2 and J is TRBJ1-2; D is undetermined. This CDR3 contains 12 residues. V lost 7 bases and J lost 8, with 14 bases in between. Looked up from germline, CDR1 is SGHAT and CDR2 is FQNNGV. CDR3 in amino acids: CASIGILGGYTF. CDR3 nucleotide sequence: TGTGCCAGCATAGGTATCCTGGGCGGCTACACCTTC.

CDR3 protein: CASRPWGGSGDNEQFF. The CDR3 bases are TGTGCCAGCAGACCCTGGGGGGGTAGCGGGGACAATGAGCAGTTCTTC. The chain has TRBV27 and TRBJ2-1; TRBD2 aligns across 8 bases. Germline V CDR1 and CDR2: MNHEY, SMNVEV (reference sequence). The CDR3 loop spans 16 amino acids. The trim removed 6 bases at V and 5 bases at J, leaving 12 bases unmatched.

V gene TRBV28 combines with J gene TRBJ1-5; no definite D call. CDR3 length equals 13 residues. The ends were cut back, 4 bases at V and 7 bases at J, with 11 bases in the middle. The V gene's germline CDR1 is MDHEN and CDR2 SYDVKM. The CDR3 sequence is CASSSSGGQPQHF. In DNA form, the CDR3 reads TGTGCCAGCAGTTCCAGTGGCGGGCAGCCCCAGCATTTT. The whole variable domain, remainder taken from reference TRBV28 and TRBJ1-5, is DVKVTQSSRYLVKRTGEKVFLECVQDMDHENMFWYRQDPGLGLRLIYFSYDVKMKEKGDIPEGYSVSREKKERFSLILESASTNQTSMYLCASSSSGGQPQHFGDGTRLSIL.

V is TRBV7-2 and J is TRBJ2-6, with 7 positions matching TRBD1. This CDR3 is built from 16 residues. The germline CDR1 and CDR2 sequences are SGHTA and FQGNSA. Trimming took 3 bases from V and 1 from J; bases not matched to a gene: 3. The CDR3 sequence is CASSFRGISGANVLTF. CDR3 in DNA: TGTGCCAGCAGCTTCAGGGGGATTTCTGGGGCCAACGTCCTGACTTTC.

This chain joins TRBV18 and TRBJ2-7, with D perhaps matching TRBD2 (5 bases). V shed 2 bases and J shed 0 bases, with 11 bases lying between them. Germline CDR1 and CDR2: KGHSH and LQKENI. The CDR3 has 15 residues. This chain's CDR3 is CASSPNSASSYEQYF. CDR3 DNA sequence: TGTGCCAGCTCACCAAATAGCGCAAGCTCCTACGAGCAGTACTTC.

V usage is TRBV11-2 and J usage is TRBJ1-3; the D gene is possibly TRBD1 (6 bases). There are 17 residues in the CDR3. Trimming removed 5 bases from V and 0 bases from J, with 17 bases in between. CDR1 SGHAT and CDR2 FQNNGV come from the germline V gene. In nucleotides, the CDR3 is TGTGCCAGCAGCCCTGGGGGGGGGCACCGCTCTGGAAACACCATATATTTT. It codes for CASSPGGGHRSGNTIYF.

The chain uses TRBV6-5 and TRBJ1-4; no firm D call. Germline CDR1 is MNHEY and CDR2 is SVGAGI. This CDR3 has 12 amino acids. V lost 6 bases and J lost 7, with 9 bases in between. The CDR3: CASSRDREKLFF. CDR3 nucleotide sequence: TGTGCCAGCAGCCGCGATCGTGAAAAACTGTTTTTT.

The chain couples TRBV25-1 to TRBJ2-4; 7 nucleotides align to TRBD2. Trimming at V came to 2 bases and at J to 7 bases, leaving 5 bases not matched to a gene. This CDR3 comprises 14 residues. CDR1 MGHDK and CDR2 SYGVNS come from the germline V gene. CDR3 sequence reads: CASSESRGENIQYF. The CDR3, as DNA: TGTGCCAGCAGTGAAAGCCGGGGGGAGAACATTCAGTACTTC. Drawing the rest from reference TRBV25-1 and TRBJ2-4, the complete variable domain is EADIYQTPRYLVIGTGKKITLECSQTMGHDKMYWYQQDPGMELHLIHYSYGVNSTEKGDLSSESTVSRIRTEHFPLTLESARPSHTSQYLCASSESRGENIQYFGAGTRLSVL.

The rearrangement uses TRBV7-9 and TRBJ2-7; TRBD2 matches 7 bases. This CDR3 is 14 amino acids long. V was clipped by 3 bases and J by 2 bases; unmatched bases: 4. Per the germline V gene, CDR1 is SEHNR and CDR2 is FQNEAQ (reference sequence). In DNA form, the CDR3 reads TGTGCCAGCAGCTTTGCGGGAGATGCCTACGAGCAGTACTTC. As protein: CASSFAGDAYEQYF.

The chain uses TRBV7-6 and TRBJ2-2; 9 bases agree with TRBD2. CDR3 length equals 17 residues. The germline gives CDR1 SGHVS, CDR2 FNYEAQ. Unmatched junction bases numbered 6, after V lost 3 bases and J lost 1 base. The CDR3 nucleotides read TGTGCCAGCAGCTTGCCTCTAGCGGGACGGAACACCGGGGAGCTGTTTTTT. Translated, it gives CASSLPLAGRNTGELFF.

The V call is TRBV6-2 or TRBV6-3, the J call TRBJ2-1; 7 bases are shared with TRBD2. Unmatched junction bases numbered 8, after V lost 0 bases and J lost 3 bases. The CDR3 is 17 amino acids. Looked up from germline, CDR1 is MNHEY and CDR2 is SVGEGT. The CDR3, as DNA: TGTGCCAGCAGTTACTCTCCGGCTAGCGGCCACTACAATGAGCAGTTCTTC. This sequence encodes CASSYSPASGHYNEQFF.